The 2 T cell receptor beta chains listed next were all sequenced from one sample in a study of graft-versus-host responses after intestinal transplantation. The time point: postoperative day 105 after intestinal transplantation (dayNNNN = postoperative day). Lymphocytes from graft epithelium and lamina propria were isolated. Produced via immunoSEQ multiplex PCR; TCRdb's table is partial and in-frame only. The table shows about 3,900 clones, with 84% occurring only once. This material consisted of ileum tissue, taken 105 days after intestinal transplantation. These TCRs come from a human patient who received an intestinal transplant, so some T cells may come from the graft donor.

The V call is TRBV12-5, the J call TRBJ2-7; TRBD1 matches at 8 bases. CDR1 and CDR2 (germline): LGHNT, FRNRAP. The trim removed 6 bases at V and 4 bases at J, leaving 8 bases unmatched. CDR3 length equals 14 residues. The CDR3: CASGLDRGGYEQYF. Here the CDR3 DNA reads TGTGCTAGTGGCCTTGACAGGGGAGGATACGAGCAGTACTTC.

The rearrangement links TRBV23-1 to TRBJ1-4; D gene unclear. TRBV23-1 belongs to the ORF category, with a function that is uncertain. With 0 bases removed from V and 3 bases from J, the gap between germline ends came to 17 bases. This CDR3 has 18 amino acids. The CDR3 bases are TGCGCCAGCAGTCAATCATGTTATGGGCTTGTGGCTAATGAAAAACTGTTTTTT. This codes for CASSQSCYGLVANEKLFF.